A selection of T cell receptor beta chains follows, all from one sample in a study of glioma-infiltrating T cells. One entry per CDR3 protein results from TCRdb running MiXCR on the multiplex PCR reads. The table includes around 190,000 distinct CDR3 sequences, more than 30% detected once. Sequencing used glioma tissue, nonneoplastic brain tissue, or PBMCs (not recorded which). These receptors originate from a human donor with low-grade glioma or glioblastoma, undergoing nonglioma brain surgery, or in good health (not recorded which). The CDR3 runs from the conserved cysteine through the conserved F or W. The D gene is left open where the match is weak. Only some rows state a clone size, as once, few, many or a class for expanded clones.

d_gene: .; v_gene: TRBV29-1; abundance: .; j_gene: TRBJ2-1; CDR3aa: CSARTVYEQFF; CDR3nt: TGCAGCGCTCGGACAGTCTATGAGCAGTTCTTC
d_gene: .; v_gene: TRBV3-1; abundance: many; j_gene: TRBJ2-7; CDR3aa: CASSLQRGSSYEQYF; CDR3nt: TGTGCCAGCAGCCTCCAACGGGGAAGCTCCTACGAGCAGTACTTC
d_gene: TRBD2; v_gene: TRBV20-1; abundance: many; j_gene: TRBJ2-4; CDR3aa: CSALLAEPKNIQYF; CDR3nt: TGCAGTGCTTTACTAGCGGAACCGAAAAACATTCAGTACTTC
d_gene: .; v_gene: TRBV5-1; abundance: .; j_gene: TRBJ1-2; CDR3aa: CASSSRDTSSNYGYTF; CDR3nt: TGCGCCAGCAGCTCGCGGGACACATCGTCTAACTATGGCTACACCTTC
d_gene: .; v_gene: TRBV4-2; abundance: many; j_gene: TRBJ2-3; CDR3aa: CASSQVSYSTDTQYF; CDR3nt: TGTGCCAGCAGCCAAGTGTCGTATAGCACAGATACGCAGTATTTT
d_gene: .; v_gene: TRBV6-2/TRBV6-3; abundance: .; j_gene: TRBJ2-7; CDR3aa: CASSLGPVGEQYF; CDR3nt: TGTGCCAGCAGTTTAGGGCCCGTAGGCGAGCAGTACTTC
d_gene: TRBD2; v_gene: TRBV6-2/TRBV6-3; abundance: .; j_gene: TRBJ2-1; CDR3aa: CTSNYSRAGGHSEQFF; CDR3nt: TGTACCAGCAATTACTCAAGAGCGGGAGGCCACAGTGAGCAGTTCTTC
d_gene: .; v_gene: TRBV29-1; abundance: many; j_gene: TRBJ1-1; CDR3aa: CSAARDERAFF; CDR3nt: TGCAGTGCCGCCAGGGACGAAAGAGCTTTCTTT
d_gene: .; v_gene: TRBV29-1; abundance: .; j_gene: TRBJ1-5; CDR3aa: CRDRGGTLYNQPQHF; CDR3nt: TGCAGAGATCGTGGCGGGACACTTTACAATCAGCCCCAGCATTTT
d_gene: .; v_gene: TRBV14; abundance: many; j_gene: TRBJ1-2; CDR3aa: CASSQELGALNGYTF; CDR3nt: TGTGCCAGCAGCCAAGAATTGGGGGCTTTAAATGGCTACACCTTC
d_gene: .; v_gene: TRBV12-3/TRBV12-4; abundance: few; j_gene: TRBJ2-4; CDR3aa: CASRIAGAQNIQYF; CDR3nt: TGTGCCAGCAGGATAGCAGGAGCCCAAAACATTCAGTACTTC
d_gene: .; v_gene: TRBV6-2/TRBV6-3; abundance: .; j_gene: TRBJ2-3; CDR3aa: CASKEAPGLRAKDKKYF; CDR3nt: TGTGCCAGCAAAGAGGCTCCTGGACTCAGGGCTAAAGATAAGAAGTATTTT
d_gene: TRBD2; v_gene: TRBV28; abundance: many; j_gene: TRBJ2-1; CDR3aa: CASISGGPGNEQFF; CDR3nt: TGTGCCAGTATTAGCGGGGGACCAGGGAATGAGCAGTTCTTC
d_gene: TRBD1; v_gene: TRBV12-3/TRBV12-4; abundance: .; j_gene: TRBJ1-4; CDR3aa: CASSPTGVGEKLFF; CDR3nt: TGTGCCAGCAGCCCCACAGGGGTCGGTGAAAAACTGTTTTTT
d_gene: .; v_gene: TRBV28; abundance: many; j_gene: TRBJ2-3; CDR3aa: CASSYQEPPDTQYF; CDR3nt: TGTGCCAGCAGTTATCAGGAACCCCCAGATACGCAGTATTTT
d_gene: .; v_gene: TRBV27; abundance: many; j_gene: TRBJ1-1; CDR3aa: CASSPLGVVNTEAFF; CDR3nt: TGTGCCAGCAGCCCCTTGGGGGTCGTGAACACTGAAGCTTTCTTT
d_gene: .; v_gene: TRBV14; abundance: many; j_gene: TRBJ2-7; CDR3aa: CASTLGRGDEQYF; CDR3nt: TGTGCCAGCACCCTAGGGCGAGGCGACGAGCAGTACTTC
d_gene: .; v_gene: TRBV14; abundance: few; j_gene: TRBJ2-1; CDR3aa: CASSPLSSYNEQFF; CDR3nt: TGTGCCAGCAGCCCACTAAGCTCCTACAATGAGCAGTTCTTC
d_gene: TRBD1; v_gene: TRBV7-2; abundance: many; j_gene: TRBJ2-7; CDR3aa: CASSLFSGQGYEQYF; CDR3nt: TGTGCCAGCAGCTTATTCTCGGGACAGGGTTACGAGCAGTACTTC
d_gene: TRBD2; v_gene: TRBV27; abundance: .; j_gene: TRBJ2-3; CDR3aa: CASSPGLAGLNTQYF; CDR3nt: TGTGCCAGCAGTCCCGGACTAGCGGGACTCAATACGCAGTATTTT
d_gene: .; v_gene: TRBV4-3; abundance: .; j_gene: TRBJ1-2; CDR3aa: CASSQGHGAGTNYGYTF; CDR3nt: TGCGCCAGCAGCCAAGGTCACGGCGCTGGGACTAACTATGGCTACACCTTC
d_gene: .; v_gene: TRBV11-1; abundance: .; j_gene: TRBJ2-7; CDR3aa: CASSPTNGLNQQYF; CDR3nt: TGTGCCAGTAGCCCAACTAACGGGCTGAACCAGCAGTACTTC
d_gene: TRBD1; v_gene: TRBV28; abundance: many; j_gene: TRBJ1-2; CDR3aa: CASSPGQGVYGYTF; CDR3nt: TGTGCCAGCAGCCCGGGACAGGGGGTCTATGGCTACACCTTC
d_gene: TRBD2; v_gene: TRBV6-2/TRBV6-3; abundance: many; j_gene: TRBJ2-7; CDR3aa: CASGRAGGIYEQYF; CDR3nt: TGTGCCAGCGGACGAGCGGGAGGGATATACGAGCAGTACTTC
d_gene: .; v_gene: TRBV14; abundance: many; j_gene: TRBJ1-2; CDR3aa: CASSVIRVFNYGYTF; CDR3nt: TGTGCCAGCAGTGTAATTCGGGTATTCAACTATGGCTACACCTTC
d_gene: TRBD2; v_gene: TRBV27; abundance: .; j_gene: TRBJ2-3; CDR3aa: CASRGLEEPGTDRQYF; CDR3nt: TGTGCCAGCAGGGGACTAGAGGAGCCGGGCACAGATAGGCAGTATTTT